These 14 T cell receptor beta chains were sequenced from one sample in a study of early T cells in non-severe SARS-CoV-2 infection (dated by TCRdb to the early 2020s). To prepare the library, 5' RACE was applied. Sequencing instrument: NextSeq 500. Through fastp at Q25 and MiXCR, TCRdb rebuilt clones from the public reads, retaining in-frame beta chains. Rows are combined by CDR3 protein, so each entry shows the most common genes and DNA. This sample is represented by 70,000 or so distinct CDR3 sequences; around 9.9% of them were singletons. 6.4% of the sample is held by the ten biggest clonotypes. Sequencing used whole blood. All receptors derive from an adult who was a healthcare worker with PCR-confirmed SARS-CoV-2 infection or an uninfected control (not recorded which).

This chain links TRBV7-9 with TRBJ2-1; D is ambiguous. The CDR3 is 13 amino acids. Trimming took 2 bases from V and 10 from J, leaving 12 bases between them. In germline, CDR1 is SEHNR, CDR2 FQNEAQ (reference sequence). The DNA for the CDR3 is TGTGCCAGCAGCTTACCACACAATGAGGAGCAGTTCTTC. This encodes CASSLPHNEEQFF. Using reference TRBV7-9 and TRBJ2-1 for the parts outside the CDR3, the full variable domain is DTGVSQNPRHKITKRGQNVTFRCDPISEHNRLYWYRQTLGQGPEFLTYFQNEAQLEKSRLLSDRFSAERPKGSFSTLEIQRTEQGDSAMYLCASSLPHNEEQFFGPGTRLTVL.

This clonotype was seen many times. V and J are TRBV4-3 and TRBJ2-2, with a weak D call TRBD2 (6 bases). The CDR3 is made up of 13 amino acids. The germline V and J ends were trimmed by 1 base and 6 bases, with 6 bases remaining between them. CDR1 LGHNA and CDR2 YSLEER come from the germline V gene. DNA for the CDR3: TGCGCCAGCAGCCAAGGGGAGGCCGGGGAGCTGTTTTTT. Translating it yields CASSQGEAGELFF.

The chain has TRBV5-4 and TRBJ2-5; TRBD1 might be the D (5 bases). The germline V gene has CDR1 SGHNT and CDR2 YYREEE (reference sequence). The CDR3 has 14 amino acids. With 1 base removed from V and 4 bases from J, the gap between germline ends came to 11 bases. CDR3 amino acids: CASSLFRGGETQYF. In nucleotides, the CDR3 is TGTGCCAGCAGCTTGTTTAGGGGCGGAGAGACCCAGTACTTC. The full variable domain, its missing parts supplied by reference TRBV5-4 and TRBJ2-5, is ETGVTQSPTHLIKTRGQQVTLRCSSQSGHNTVSWYQQALGQGPQFIFQYYREEENGRGNFPPRFSGLQFPNYSSELNVNALELDDSALYLCASSLFRGGETQYFGPGTRLLVL.

This clonotype was seen a few times. The chain employs TRBV5-1 and TRBJ2-7; possibly TRBD1 or TRBD2 for D (5 bases each). The CDR3 has 16 residues. Between the trimmed V and J ends, which lost 4 bases and 2 bases, there was a span of 19 bases. Germline values: CDR1 SGHRS, CDR2 YFSETQ. CDR3 sequence (DNA): TGCGCCAGCAGCCCTGGGAGCGGTGGGGGTCCCTACGAGCAGTACTTC. Residues: CASSPGSGGGPYEQYF. Full variable domain (rest looked up from reference TRBV5-1 and TRBJ2-7): KAGVTQTPRYLIKTRGQQVTLSCSPISGHRSVSWYQQTPGQGLQFLFEYFSETQRNKGNFPGRFSGRQFSNSRSEMNVSTLELGDSALYLCASSPGSGGGPYEQYFGPGTRLTVT.

This clonotype appeared a single time. The chain has TRBV5-1 and TRBJ2-5; D may be TRBD1 or TRBD2 (5 bases each). Germline V CDR1 and CDR2: SGHRS, YFSETQ. The V end was cut by 1 base, the J end by 5 bases, with 12 bases between. The length of the CDR3 is 14 residues. This chain's CDR3 is CASSLRDVIETQYF. The CDR3 DNA is TGCGCCAGCAGCTTGCGGGACGTAATCGAGACCCAGTACTTC.

In this sample, this clonotype turned up a few times. The CDR3 DNA reads TGCAGTGCTAGAGAGGGGGAGACCCAGTACTTC. This encodes CSAREGETQYF. This chain joins TRBV20-1 and TRBJ2-5; D is unresolved. CDR1 and CDR2 from the germline V gene are DFQATT and SNEGSKA (reference sequence). V shed 0 bases and J shed 5 bases, with 4 bases lying between them. The CDR3 contains 11 residues.

This sequence joins TRBV7-9 and TRBJ2-7, with a possible D match to TRBD2 (5 bases). With 5 bases removed from V and 5 bases from J, the gap between germline ends came to 7 bases. This CDR3 has 11 residues. Germline V gives CDR1 SEHNR, CDR2 FQNEAQ (reference sequence). The CDR3 nucleotides are TGTGCCAGCAGCCCCGGGAACGAGCAGTACTTC. Translated: CASSPGNEQYF.

This clonotype was recorded a few times. This sequence joins TRBV28 and TRBJ1-5, with a weak D call TRBD1 (6 bases). This CDR3 is 14 amino acids long. Deletions cut 3 bases from V and 5 bases from J, with 11 bases between. Germline CDR1 MDHEN, CDR2 SYDVKM. Here the CDR3 reads CASSLSGADQPQHF. The CDR3 DNA reads TGTGCCAGCAGTTTGTCAGGGGCGGATCAGCCCCAGCATTTT.

CDR3 sequence: CASRPGGRGFTGELFF. DNA for the CDR3: TGTGCCAGCAGACCTGGCGGGAGGGGATTTACCGGGGAGCTGTTTTTT. This chain connects TRBV28 to TRBJ2-2, with TRBD2 matching over 9 bases. J was trimmed by 5 bases and V by 6 bases; bases with no gene match: 10. The CDR3 has 16 residues. The germline gives CDR1 MDHEN, CDR2 SYDVKM.

This clonotype was detected a few times. The chain uses TRBV28 and TRBJ1-2; D is unclear. Germline loops: CDR1 MDHEN, CDR2 SYDVKM. Deletions cut 7 bases from V and 4 bases from J, with 16 bases between. The CDR3 runs 14 residues. In nucleotides, the CDR3 is TGTGCCAGCATCCCTACCAGTGCCTTCTATGGCTACACCTTC. Encoded protein: CASIPTSAFYGYTF.

This clonotype was seen a handful of times. The rearrangement joins TRBV6-6 to TRBJ2-3; D is undetermined. Germline values: CDR1 MNHNY, CDR2 SVGAGI (reference sequence). The ends were cut back, 1 base at V and 1 base at J, with 6 bases in the middle. The CDR3 is 14 amino acids. The CDR3 is CASSYFAGTDTQYF. Here the CDR3 DNA reads TGTGCCAGCAGTTACTTCGCGGGCACAGATACGCAGTATTTT.

The table lists this clonotype with many counts. The chain carries TRBV20-1 and TRBJ2-1; TRBD1 or TRBD2 may be the D gene (5 bases each). The V end was cut by 0 bases, the J end by 9 bases, with 15 bases between. From germline, CDR1 is DFQATT and CDR2 SNEGSKA (reference sequence). This CDR3 is built from 14 residues. Written as DNA, the CDR3 is TGCAGTGCTAGAGATCCAGGGCATGGAGGTGAGCAGTTCTTC. This translates into CSARDPGHGGEQFF.

This clonotype has just a few counts. The rearrangement joins TRBV20-1 to TRBJ2-4; 9 bases map to TRBD1. The trim removed 4 bases at V and 7 bases at J, leaving 11 bases unmatched. The CDR3 runs to 15 residues. Germline CDR1 is DFQATT and CDR2 is SNEGSKA (reference sequence). The CDR3 DNA reads as TGCAGTGCTACCCTCCGTAGGACAGGGGAGAACATTCAGTACTTC. It codes for CSATLRRTGENIQYF.

The table lists this clonotype with a few counts. The chain carries TRBV7-2 and TRBJ2-3, with D unresolved. This CDR3 spans 14 amino acids. Trimming left V 3 bases short and J 1 base short, with 8 bases between. The germline V gene encodes CDR1 SGHTA and CDR2 FQGNSA. CDR3 DNA: TGTGCCAGCAGCTTCGGTTGGGGCACAGATACGCAGTATTTT. Amino acids: CASSFGWGTDTQYF.